The 15 T cell receptor beta chains presented below share a single source sample, sequenced in a study of blood T cell repertoires in COVID-19. Sequenced by immunoSEQ multiplex PCR; TCRdb stores in-frame clones only, minus some. Here the sample spans roughly 59,000 clones, about four fifths being singletons. The specimen was peripheral blood. The receptors shown here come from a woman aged 45-65 years with active or convalescent COVID-19.

The chain recombines TRBV7-3 with TRBJ2-5; perhaps TRBD1 as D (6 bases). This CDR3 has 16 amino acids. CDR1 and CDR2 from the germline V gene are SGHTA and FQGTGA. Trimming stripped 5 bases from V and 8 bases from J, with 24 bases between. This CDR3 is CASSPTRDKGLGTQYF. The CDR3 DNA reads TGTGCCAGCAGCCCCACCCGGGACAAGGGGCTCGGAACCCAGTACTTC.

Only a few counts were recorded for this clone. The chain has TRBV5-1 and TRBJ2-2, with 14 positions matching TRBD2. Germline trimming cut 7 bases from V and 0 bases from J; bases unmatched to any gene: 8. The V gene's germline CDR1 is SGHRS and CDR2 YFSETQ. The CDR3 extends over 18 amino acids. The CDR3, as DNA: TGCGCCAGCTCTCCCGGGACTAGCGGGAGCCCGAACACCGGGGAGCTGTTTTTT. Its translation: CASSPGTSGSPNTGELFF.

This clone was observed a few times. The genes are TRBV3-1 (or the pseudogene TRBV3-2) and TRBJ1-1; 11 nucleotides match TRBD1. CDR3 length: 15 residues. Germline loops: CDR1 LGHDT, CDR2 YNNKEL (reference sequence). Trimming cost V 2 bases and J 5 bases; bases outside gene matches: 4. CDR3 residues: CASSQQDRGRTEAFF. The DNA for the CDR3 is TGTGCCAGCAGCCAACAGGACAGGGGGCGTACTGAAGCTTTCTTT.

The table lists this clone with a few counts. The CDR3 protein is CASSAERDQLEQYF. Here the CDR3 DNA reads TGTGCCAGCAGCGCCGAGCGGGACCAACTCGAGCAGTACTTC. This chain connects TRBV9 to TRBJ2-7; TRBD2 matches at 7 bases. Germline CDR1 is SGDLS and CDR2 is YYNGEE. This CDR3 spans 14 amino acids. V lost 3 bases and J lost 6; bases outside the gene matches: 9. The entire variable domain, with the rest obtained from reference TRBV9 and TRBJ2-7, is as follows: DSGVTQTPKHLITATGQRVTLRCSPRSGDLSVYWYQQSLDQGLQFLIQYYNGEERAKGNILERFSAQQFPDLHSELNLSSLELGDSALYFCASSAERDQLEQYFGPGTRLTVT.

The gene calls are TRBV2 and TRBJ1-1; no definite D call. The germline V gene has CDR1 SNHLY and CDR2 FYNNEI. Deletions cut 3 bases from V and 5 bases from J, with 7 bases between. The CDR3 spans 12 residues. In nucleotides, the CDR3 is TGTGCCAGCAGTGATGTAGCAACTGAAGCTTTCTTT. As protein: CASSDVATEAFF.

This rearrangement joins TRBV4-1 to TRBJ1-5; 7 nucleotides line up with TRBD1. Germline trimming cut 4 bases from V and 4 bases from J; bases unmatched to any gene: 7. In germline, CDR1 is MGHRA, CDR2 YSYEKL. CDR3 length: 15 amino acids. For the CDR3, the DNA is TGCGCCAGCAGCCTCGTGTCAGGGGGGAATCAGCCCCAGCATTTT. This encodes CASSLVSGGNQPQHF.

This clone occurred a few times. The rearrangement joins TRBV5-4 to TRBJ2-2; 8 nucleotides align to TRBD2. CDR1 SGHNT and CDR2 YYREEE come from the germline V gene (reference sequence). V trimming: 4 bases; J trimming: 4 bases; junction bases outside the gene matches: 9. The CDR3 contains 16 residues. The CDR3 bases are TGTGCCAGCAGCGCCGGGACTAGGGGACTCACCGGGGAGCTGTTTTTT. This encodes CASSAGTRGLTGELFF.

The V call is TRBV20-1, the J call TRBJ2-1; possibly TRBD1 for D (5 bases). Germline V gene lookup returns CDR1 DFQATT and CDR2 SNEGSKA (reference sequence). Trimming took 3 bases from V and 4 from J, leaving 10 bases between them. CDR3 length: 13 amino acids. CDR3 DNA sequence: TGCAGTGCTAGTGGGCCAGGGTACAATGAGCAGTTCTTC. It is translated as CSASGPGYNEQFF.

Many counts were recorded for this clone. This chain links TRBV5-6 with TRBJ2-5; possible D gene TRBD2, 6 bases. Germline-derived CDR1 and CDR2 are SGHDT and YYEEEE. The V end lost 0 bases, the J end lost 5 bases, and 23 bases lay between the germline ends. The CDR3 totals 18 residues. CDR3 amino acids: CASSLAGVAPLNDETQYF. The CDR3 coding sequence is TGTGCCAGCAGCTTGGCGGGGGTAGCCCCGCTAAACGATGAGACCCAGTACTTC.

This chain connects TRBV4-2 to TRBJ1-4; tentative D call: TRBD1 (5 bases). V was cut by 3 bases and J by 5 bases, with 16 bases left in between. The CDR3 consists of 16 residues. Looked up from germline, CDR1 is LGHNA and CDR2 is YNFKEQ. CDR3 nucleotide sequence: TGTGCCAGCAGCCACAAAATCCGACAGAGCAATGAAAAACTGTTTTTT. It translates to CASSHKIRQSNEKLFF.

This chain links TRBV5-1 with TRBJ2-7, with 9 bases lining up with TRBD1. CDR1 and CDR2 from the germline V gene are SGHRS and YFSETQ. Trimming cost V 4 bases and J 3 bases; bases outside gene matches: 8. This CDR3 has 15 amino acids. CDR3: CASSPDRGSLYEQYF. In nucleotides, the CDR3 is TGCGCCAGCAGCCCTGACAGGGGGTCCCTCTACGAGCAGTACTTC. Based on the CDR3 plus reference TRBV5-1 and TRBJ2-7, the full variable domain is KAGVTQTPRYLIKTRGQQVTLSCSPISGHRSVSWYQQTPGQGLQFLFEYFSETQRNKGNFPGRFSGRQFSNSRSEMNVSTLELGDSALYLCASSPDRGSLYEQYFGPGTRLTVT.

J is TRBJ2-1 and V is TRBV4-3; 10 bases are a match to TRBD1. CDR1 and CDR2 from the germline V gene are LGHNA and YSLEER. The CDR3 covers 15 residues. V trimming: 2 bases; J trimming: 8 bases; junction bases outside the gene matches: 6. In nucleotides, the CDR3 is TGCGCCAGCAGCCAATTGTTGACAGGGGGCTATGAGCAGTTCTTC. This translates into CASSQLLTGGYEQFF.

J is TRBJ1-1 and V is TRBV19; unclear D gene. The CDR3 extends over 16 amino acids. Trimming removed 3 bases from V and 4 bases from J, with 18 bases in between. Germline values: CDR1 LNHDA, CDR2 SQIVND (reference sequence). The CDR3 coding sequence is TGTGCCAGTAGTATGTTTTCGGCCCCGGGTGGCACTGAAGCTTTCTTT. This translates into CASSMFSAPGGTEAFF.

The genes are TRBV7-9 and TRBJ2-1, with 13 nucleotides matching TRBD2. Germline V gene data show CDR1 as SEHNR and CDR2 as FQNEAQ (reference sequence). J gave up 8 bases and V 6 bases, and 7 bases lay outside the gene matches. The CDR3 loop spans 15 amino acids. The CDR3 spells CASRTGLAGEDEQFF. Here the CDR3 DNA reads TGTGCCAGCAGAACCGGACTAGCGGGAGAGGATGAGCAGTTCTTC.

V gene TRBV10-3 combines with J gene TRBJ1-2; D is unclear. V lost 4 bases and J lost 8, with 8 bases in between. Germline V gene lookup returns CDR1 ENHRY and CDR2 SYGVKD. The CDR3 has 11 residues. The CDR3 DNA follows: TGTGCCATCAGTGCCGAGGGCGGCTACACCTTC. Its translation is CAISAEGGYTF.